The 9 T cell receptor beta chains below were found in one sample sequenced in a study of CD8+ T cells in alopecia areata. Treatment given: oral pan-JAK inhibitor, 5-10 mg twice daily. RNA was isolated and reverse transcribed to cDNA, the sequencing template. The protocol was immunoSEQ multiplex PCR, while the TCRdb copy is restricted to in-frame clones and leaves out a portion. The table has 95,000 to 100,000 clones, about three fifths seen once. Material: CD8+ T cells sorted from blood, obtained at approximately week 60, from a patient treated with tofacitinib. The source is a human donor with alopecia areata.

The table lists this clone with a count of one. The J gene is TRBJ2-2, the V gene TRBV2; D not resolved. Germline V CDR1 and CDR2: SNHLY, FYNNEI. The V and J ends lost 4 bases and 3 bases respectively, with 6 bases between them. This CDR3 has 13 amino acids. The CDR3 DNA reads as TGTGCCAGCAGTGCGACCGACACCGGGGAGCTGTTTTTT. This sequence encodes CASSATDTGELFF.

The chain has TRBV7-9 and TRBJ2-1; tentatively, D is TRBD1 or TRBD2 (5 bases each). The CDR3 is 12 residues long. Trimming removed 3 bases from V and 9 bases from J, with 9 bases in between. Germline V gene data show CDR1 as SEHNR and CDR2 as FQNEAQ (reference sequence). The CDR3 reads CASSLGEIEQFF. CDR3 in DNA: TGTGCCAGCAGCTTGGGGGAAATTGAGCAGTTCTTC.

V and J are TRBV10-3 and TRBJ2-7; 9 nucleotides match TRBD1. The CDR3 loop spans 14 amino acids. The V gene's germline CDR1 is ENHRY and CDR2 SYGVKD. Trimming at V came to 6 bases and at J to 5 bases, leaving 8 bases not matched to a gene. The CDR3 loop is CAISPGQGIHEQYF. CDR3 coding DNA: TGTGCCATCAGCCCGGGACAGGGAATCCACGAGCAGTACTTC.

This clone was seen once. The chain uses TRBV29-1 and TRBJ1-4, with 7 positions matching TRBD1. This CDR3 spans 13 amino acids. Per the germline V gene, CDR1 is SQVTM and CDR2 is ANQGSEA. The junction had 8 bases not matched to a gene; V was cut back by 6 bases and J by 7 bases. The DNA for the CDR3 is TGCAGCGTCATTAGACAGGGATCTGAAAAACTGTTTTTT. This gives the protein CSVIRQGSEKLFF.

This chain joins TRBV20-1 and TRBJ1-2; D not resolved. Germline CDR1 is DFQATT and CDR2 is SNEGSKA (reference sequence). Trimming took off 2 bases at V and 4 bases at J, with 5 bases between the two ends. CDR3 size: 11 residues. The CDR3 DNA reads TGCAGTGCTAGACGTGGCTATGGCTACACCTTC. Its translation is CSARRGYGYTF.

In regard to this clone: Other nucleotide sequences in the sample specify the same CDR3. The chain links TRBV7-9 to TRBJ2-7, with D possibly being TRBD2 (6 bases). The CDR3 spans 10 residues. Trimming left V 8 bases short and J 7 bases short, with 9 bases between. The germline gives CDR1 SEHNR, CDR2 FQNEAQ (reference sequence). The CDR3 sequence is CASEAGEQYF. As DNA, the CDR3 is TGTGCCAGCGAGGCGGGGGAGCAGTACTTC.

The chain employs TRBV29-1 and TRBJ1-1, with D unresolved. The V end lost 4 bases, the J end lost 4 bases, and 16 bases lay between the germline ends. The CDR3 has 14 amino acids. The germline gives CDR1 SQVTM, CDR2 ANQGSEA. The CDR3 loop is CSVVSEGHRTEAFF. The CDR3 region has the DNA TGCAGCGTTGTTTCGGAGGGCCACCGCACTGAAGCTTTCTTT.

V and J are TRBV27 and TRBJ1-2; tentative D call: TRBD1 (5 bases). The CDR3 contains 14 residues. Germline V lookup: CDR1 MNHEY, CDR2 SMNVEV (reference sequence). The V gene lost 5 bases and the J gene lost 4 bases, with 14 bases spanning the gap. Here the CDR3 reads CASSPIDRTYGYTF. Here the CDR3 DNA reads TGTGCCAGCAGTCCTATCGACAGAACCTATGGCTACACCTTC.

The CDR3 loop reads CAFLGVRNTIYF. Here the CDR3 DNA reads TGTGCCTTTTTGGGGGTTCGAAACACCATATATTTT. The chain is built from TRBV30 and TRBJ1-3, with a possible D match to TRBD1 (5 bases). Germline CDR1 reads GTSNPN; CDR2 reads SVGIG (reference sequence). Between the trimmed V and J ends, which lost 7 bases and 5 bases, there was a span of 12 bases. This CDR3 has 12 residues. The whole variable domain, remainder taken from reference TRBV30 and TRBJ1-3, is SQTIHQWPATLVQPVGSPLSLECTVEGTSNPNLYWYRQAAGRGLQLLFYSVGIGQISSEVPQNLSASRPQDRQFILSSKKLLLSDSGFYLCAFLGVRNTIYFGEGSWLTVV.